The TCR beta chain described here comes from a study of shared clonotypes between healthy human individuals. The CDR3 loop spans 13 amino acids. Germline V lookup: CDR1 SQVTM, CDR2 ANQGSEA. The junction had 5 bases not matched to a gene; V was cut back by 7 bases and J by 2 bases. In the authors' methods: ImmunoSEQ sequences covered only the junction and lacked quality scores; filtering therefore differed. Clones were sequenced by immunoSEQ multiplex PCR, and TCRdb holds only the in-frame ones, with some missing. V, J and clone size derive from that table, while D and trimming were established from the DNA sequence. The sample has over a million clones, approximately 78% seen once; the top ten hold more than 0.55%.

Sequenced input: memory CD4+ T cells from PBMCs. Subset indicated: CD45RA-negative fraction. The sequence derives from a man between 18 and 35 years old in good health. Some clones in this sample may be carry-over from other donors' samples. The V call is TRBV29-1, the J call TRBJ1-1; 9 nucleotides match TRBD1. DNA for the CDR3: TGCAGCGCTTACAGGGGGCTAAACACTGAAGCTTTCTTT. Amino acids: CSAYRGLNTEAFF.